The next 18 T cell receptor beta chains were all read from a single sample in a study of regulatory T cells in long-lasting Graves disease. Time point defined: persistent/refractory GD, antithyroid drugs over 5 years with positive TRAb. The TCR library used RNA extracted from PBMCs. HTBI primers from iRepertoire and Arm-PCR of CDR3 regions yielded the TCR beta libraries. One entry per CDR3 protein results from TCRdb running MiXCR on the multiplex PCR reads. The sample has approximately 380,000 distinct CDR3 sequences, less than 25% seen once. Source: peripheral blood mononuclear cells (PBMCs), taken when the disease was refractory, from a patient treated with antithyroid drugs. All receptors come from a female donor with Graves disease.

In its sample, this clonotype was seen a few times. V gene TRBV5-4 combines with J gene TRBJ1-2; 8 bases align to TRBD1. The junction had 3 bases not matched to a gene; V was cut back by 0 bases and J by 8 bases. Germline values: CDR1 SGHNT, CDR2 YYREEE (reference sequence). The CDR3 contains 13 residues. In DNA form, the CDR3 reads TGTGCCAGCAGCTTGGGGGACAGGAACGGCTACACCTTC. Protein product: CASSLGDRNGYTF.

This clonotype came up a few times. V and J are TRBV7-2 and TRBJ1-1; D may be TRBD1 (6 bases). Germline CDR1 SGHTA, CDR2 FQGNSA. This CDR3 spans 14 amino acids. V shed 1 base and J shed 8 bases, with 14 bases lying between them. CDR3 sequence reads: CASSLGIGTTEAFF. CDR3 in DNA: TGTGCCAGCAGCTTAGGAATCGGGACAACCGAAGCTTTCTTT.

The count of this clonotype is one. The chain employs TRBV6-9 and TRBJ1-5; D not certain. V dropped 3 bases and J dropped 3 bases, with 9 bases sitting between them. The CDR3 is made up of 14 amino acids. Germline CDR1 is MNHGY and CDR2 is SVAAGI. CDR3 bases: TGTGCCAGCAGTTACGGACTGGTCAATCAGCCCCAGCATTTT. Residues: CASSYGLVNQPQHF.

This clonotype was recorded many times. The V call is TRBV24-1, the J call TRBJ1-1, with 7 nucleotides matching TRBD1. The V segment lost 0 bases and the J segment 3 bases; nucleotides outside the gene matches: 6. The CDR3 runs to 16 residues. Germline CDR1 is KGHDR and CDR2 is SFDVKD. The DNA for the CDR3 is TGTGCCACCAGTGATTTGAGGGACAGTGGATACACTGAAGCTTTCTTT. Its protein is CATSDLRDSGYTEAFF.

This clonotype was detected only a few times. The chain couples TRBV24-1 to TRBJ2-5; D perhaps matches TRBD2 (5 bases). The CDR3 contains 16 residues. Germline V gene lookup returns CDR1 KGHDR and CDR2 SFDVKD. V shed 4 bases and J shed 1 base, with 15 bases lying between them. This CDR3 is CATSDPIEAGQETQYF. CDR3 sequence (DNA): TGTGCCACCAGTGACCCAATCGAGGCGGGCCAAGAGACCCAGTACTTC.

The gene calls are TRBV30 and TRBJ2-5; 10 bases align to TRBD1. The length of the CDR3 is 15 residues. Germline V gene data show CDR1 as GTSNPN and CDR2 as SVGIG (reference sequence). With V trimmed by 2 bases and J by 5 bases, 8 bases remained unmatched. CDR3 amino acids: CAWSPGTGERETQYF. Here the CDR3 DNA reads TGTGCCTGGAGTCCCGGGACAGGGGAGAGGGAGACCCAGTACTTC.

This rearrangement joins TRBV20-1 to TRBJ1-1, with 9 bases that match TRBD1. The CDR3 covers 15 residues. Germline lookup yields CDR1 DFQATT and CDR2 SNEGSKA (reference sequence). V shed 0 bases and J 5 bases; nucleotides not matched to a gene: 7. The CDR3 sequence: CSARDMGQGGTEAFF. The CDR3 region has the DNA TGCAGTGCTAGAGATATGGGACAGGGTGGGACTGAAGCTTTCTTT.

This clonotype showed up just a few times. The chain uses TRBV10-3 and TRBJ1-1; a weak D match, TRBD1 (5 bases). CDR1 is ENHRY, CDR2 SYGVKD, per germline. This CDR3 is 13 amino acids long. V was pared by 6 bases and J by 5 bases, with 13 bases between. The CDR3 loop is CAIRDTAGTEAFF. Written as DNA, the CDR3 is TGTGCCATCAGGGACACCGCGGGTACTGAAGCTTTCTTT.

The CDR3 sequence: CASRQTLTNTEAFF. The CDR3 DNA reads TGTGCCAGCAGGCAGACATTGACGAACACTGAAGCTTTCTTT. The J gene is TRBJ1-1, the V gene TRBV27, with no clear D. The CDR3 runs to 14 residues. Trimming stripped 6 bases from V and 1 base from J, with 12 bases between. Germline assignment: CDR1 MNHEY and CDR2 SMNVEV (reference sequence).

This clonotype was observed a handful of times. The gene calls are TRBV20-1 and TRBJ2-7, with a weak D call TRBD2 (6 bases). This CDR3 contains 15 residues. Looked up from germline, CDR1 is DFQATT and CDR2 is SNEGSKA (reference sequence). The ends were cut back, 0 bases at V and 2 bases at J, with 14 bases in the middle. The CDR3 DNA reads TGCAGTGCTAGAGAACCCGGGACTGAGGCCTACGAGCAGTACTTC. Encoded protein: CSAREPGTEAYEQYF.

About this clonotype: A read error may explain this, as a much larger clone is one base away. This sequence joins TRBV11-2 and TRBJ2-2; a possible D gene is TRBD2 (6 bases). CDR3 length: 13 amino acids. The germline gives CDR1 SGHAT, CDR2 FQNNGV. The CDR3 loop is CVTGLLNTGELFF. The DNA for the CDR3 is TGTGTCACGGGACTCCTTAACACCGGGGAGCTGTTTTTT.

This clonotype was observed once. A much larger clonotype is one base distant, so this may be a read error. V gene TRBV6-1 combines with J gene TRBJ2-5; 10 positions match TRBD2. The CDR3 runs 17 residues. Germline values: CDR1 MNHNS, CDR2 SASEGT. The CDR3, as DNA: TGTGCCAGCACCTCGCCCCGGACTAGCGGCCTTCAAGAGACCCGGTACTTC. Its translation is CASTSPRTSGLQETRYF.

At least ten counts were recorded for this clonotype. This chain links TRBV30 with TRBJ1-4, with TRBD1 matching over 7 bases. CDR1 is GTSNPN and CDR2 is SVGIG in the germline V gene (reference sequence). J lost 7 bases, V lost 8 bases, and 7 bases had no gene match. The CDR3 sequence is 12 residues long. The CDR3 is CAADRLFEKLFF. The CDR3 coding sequence is TGTGCCGCGGACAGGTTGTTTGAAAAACTGTTTTTT.

This clonotype was recorded at least ten times. The chain has TRBV10-3 and TRBJ2-5; D is perhaps TRBD2 (6 bases). Germline V gene lookup returns CDR1 ENHRY and CDR2 SYGVKD. The CDR3 has 13 residues. V was trimmed by 4 bases and J by 5 bases, leaving 11 bases between them. This CDR3 reads CAISARSGETQYF. The DNA for the CDR3 is TGTGCCATCAGTGCCCGGAGCGGGGAGACCCAGTACTTC.

The chain employs TRBV12-3 or TRBV12-4 and TRBJ1-6; D gene unclear. Trimming removed 6 bases from V and 11 bases from J, with 14 bases in between. The CDR3 runs to 13 residues. CDR3 coding DNA: TGTGCCAGCAGCCGTGGGATGGGGACACCCCTCCACTTT. Amino acid sequence: CASSRGMGTPLHF.

The chain combines TRBV29-1 with TRBJ2-2; D is unresolved. From germline, CDR1 is SQVTM and CDR2 ANQGSEA. Trimming took off 0 bases at V and 8 bases at J, with 4 bases between the two ends. The CDR3 has 11 residues. The CDR3 region has the DNA TGCAGCGTTGAAGATCGAGGGGAGCTGTTTTTT. Residues: CSVEDRGELFF.

V is TRBV27 and J is TRBJ1-1; TRBD1 matches 7 bases. J lost 1 base, V lost 5 bases, and 10 bases had no gene match. The germline CDR1 and CDR2 sequences are MNHEY and SMNVEV (reference sequence). This CDR3 has 16 amino acids. CDR3 residues: CASSAHRGLGNTEAFF. In DNA form, the CDR3 reads TGTGCCAGCAGTGCCCACAGGGGTTTAGGGAACACTGAAGCTTTCTTT.

In the case of this clonotype: Lacking the conserved final phenylalanine or tryptophan, this CDR3 likely reflects a read error. The chain joins TRBV5-1 to TRBJ2-7, with TRBD1 matching over 8 bases. The ends lost 4 bases at V and 4 bases at J; junction bases unmatched: 1. Germline lookup yields CDR1 SGHRS and CDR2 YFSETQ. This CDR3 spans 12 amino acids. The CDR3 loop is CASSGQGYEQYL. DNA of the CDR3: TGCGCCAGCAGCGGACAGGGTTACGAGCAGTACCTC.